One sample yielded the 18 T cell receptor beta chains listed below, sequenced in a study of shared clonotypes between healthy human individuals. The assay was immunoSEQ multiplex PCR, and TCRdb's table has in-frame clones only and misses some. The repertoire holds some 630,000 clones, with roughly 70% as singletons. Sequenced sample: memory CD4+ T cells sorted from blood. Described subset: CD45RA-negative fraction. The receptors derive from a woman aged 25 to 39 in good health.

The CDR3 here is CASSFTSGIASGELFF. The CDR3 nucleotides are TGTGCCAGCAGTTTTACTAGCGGGATTGCTTCCGGGGAGCTGTTTTTT. The chain carries TRBV27 and TRBJ2-2; TRBD2 aligns across 10 bases. CDR3 length: 16 amino acids. Per the germline V gene, CDR1 is MNHEY and CDR2 is SMNVEV (reference sequence). V lost 3 bases and J lost 6; bases outside the gene matches: 7.

The V gene is TRBV11-2, the J gene TRBJ2-1, with D perhaps TRBD2 (5 bases). Trimming took off 2 bases at V and 8 bases at J, with 16 bases between the two ends. CDR3 length: 15 residues. Germline V CDR1 and CDR2: SGHAT, FQNNGV. The chain's CDR3 is CASSLSGSEADEQFF. In DNA form, the CDR3 reads TGTGCCAGCAGCTTATCGGGTAGCGAGGCCGATGAGCAGTTCTTC.

The chain carries TRBV5-4 and TRBJ2-1; possible D gene TRBD2, 5 bases. The V end lost 5 bases, the J end lost 5 bases, and 17 bases lay between the germline ends. Germline assignment: CDR1 SGHNT and CDR2 YYREEE (reference sequence). CDR3 length equals 15 residues. For the CDR3, the DNA is TGTGCCAGCAGTGACGGGAAGTACAATAACAATGAGCAGTTCTTC. This sequence encodes CASSDGKYNNNEQFF.

The J gene is TRBJ1-1, the V gene TRBV5-6, with D hard to call. Germline assignment: CDR1 SGHDT and CDR2 YYEEEE. With 0 bases removed from V and 0 bases from J, the gap between germline ends came to 6 bases. The CDR3 is 14 residues long. In DNA, the CDR3 is TGTGCCAGCAGCTTGGGTTCTGTGAACACTGAAGCTTTCTTT. Translated, it gives CASSLGSVNTEAFF.

CDR3 coding DNA: TGTGCCAGCAGCTTAGTTTCCACTAGCGGGTACAATGAGCAGTTCTTC. It is translated as CASSLVSTSGYNEQFF. The chain recombines TRBV13 with TRBJ2-1, with 9 bases that match TRBD2. Germline V gene sequence: CDR1 PRHDT, CDR2 FYEKMQ (reference sequence). The V segment lost 1 base and the J segment 4 bases; nucleotides outside the gene matches: 5. The length of the CDR3 is 16 residues.

This clone was counted ten times or more. The V call is TRBV14, the J call TRBJ1-1; unclear D gene. V was shortened by 2 bases and J by 7 bases, with 8 bases between the two germline ends. The CDR3 runs 12 residues. The germline gives CDR1 SGHDN, CDR2 FVKESK. CDR3 sequence: CASSQSRLEAFF. Here the CDR3 DNA reads TGTGCCAGCAGCCAATCCAGGCTTGAAGCTTTCTTT.

This chain links TRBV29-1 with TRBJ2-1; TRBD2 agrees at 7 bases. This CDR3 is built from 12 residues. V shed 8 bases, J shed 6 bases, and the junction held 7 bases outside the gene matches. Looked up from germline, CDR1 is SQVTM and CDR2 is ANQGSEA. CDR3 sequence (DNA): TGCAGCTCCCGGGGAGGGTCCAATGAGCAGTTCTTC. Translation: CSSRGGSNEQFF.

This clone was observed once. The chain recombines TRBV2 with TRBJ1-6, with 9 bases lining up with TRBD1. V was pared by 3 bases and J by 7 bases, with 4 bases of the junction left unmatched. The CDR3 extends over 15 amino acids. Germline lookup yields CDR1 SNHLY and CDR2 FYNNEI. The CDR3 DNA follows: TGTGCCAGCAGTGACACAGGGGGCGGCAATTCACCCCTCCACTTT. As protein: CASSDTGGGNSPLHF.

This clone was counted only a few times. The chain couples TRBV7-8 to TRBJ2-7; D gene ambiguous. This CDR3 spans 16 amino acids. Per the germline V gene, CDR1 is SGHVS and CDR2 is FQNEAQ. Between the trimmed V and J ends, which lost 0 bases and 2 bases, there was a span of 14 bases. The DNA of the CDR3 is TGTGCCAGCAGCTTAGCCCTGACTCCTGGCGCCTACGAGCAGTACTTC. Its translation is CASSLALTPGAYEQYF.

This chain connects TRBV19 to TRBJ2-7; 7 positions match TRBD1. Germline V gives CDR1 LNHDA, CDR2 SQIVND (reference sequence). This CDR3 is 14 amino acids long. Losses at the gene ends were 3 bases for V and 9 bases for J; bases not matched to a gene: 11. CDR3 DNA: TGTGCCAGTAGTATTACAGGGGCCTCCGGCGGGCAGTACTTC. The encoded protein is CASSITGASGGQYF.

In the case of this clone: Other DNA sequences in this specimen translate into the identical CDR3. The rearrangement uses TRBV5-1 and TRBJ2-7; tentative D call: TRBD1 (6 bases). Per germline, CDR1 SGHRS and CDR2 YFSETQ. The V end lost 0 bases, the J end lost 1 base, and 8 bases lay between the germline ends. This CDR3 region has 14 residues. CDR3 loop: CASSLGGRSYEQYF. DNA of the CDR3: TGCGCCAGCAGCTTGGGGGGGCGGTCCTACGAGCAGTACTTC. The full variable domain, its missing parts supplied by reference TRBV5-1 and TRBJ2-7, is KAGVTQTPRYLIKTRGQQVTLSCSPISGHRSVSWYQQTPGQGLQFLFEYFSETQRNKGNFPGRFSGRQFSNSRSEMNVSTLELGDSALYLCASSLGGRSYEQYFGPGTRLTVT.

The chain carries TRBV28 and TRBJ2-7, with D maybe TRBD1 (5 bases). The CDR3 totals 12 residues. Trimming removed 2 bases at V and 12 bases at J, with 14 bases between. Germline lookup yields CDR1 MDHEN and CDR2 SYDVKM. CDR3 region: CASSLVLGHLYF. In DNA, the CDR3 is TGTGCCAGCAGTTTAGTTTTAGGACACCTGTACTTC. Full variable domain (rest looked up from reference TRBV28 and TRBJ2-7): DVKVTQSSRYLVKRTGEKVFLECVQDMDHENMFWYRQDPGLGLRLIYFSYDVKMKEKGDIPEGYSVSREKKERFSLILESASTNQTSMYLCASSLVLGHLYFGPGTRLTVT.

This chain connects TRBV5-1 to TRBJ2-2, with D possibly matching TRBD1 (6 bases). Trimming cost V 7 bases and J 1 base, with 14 bases left between them. The CDR3 runs to 15 residues. Looked up from germline, CDR1 is SGHRS and CDR2 is YFSETQ. Here the CDR3 reads CASSPGHENTGELFF. CDR3 nucleotide sequence: TGCGCCAGCTCACCGGGACACGAGAACACCGGGGAGCTGTTTTTT.

The J gene is TRBJ2-7, the V gene TRBV11-2; either TRBD1 or TRBD2 may fit D (5 bases each). The CDR3 has 13 residues. In germline, CDR1 is SGHAT, CDR2 FQNNGV. Trimming cost V 1 base and J 3 bases, with 7 bases left between them. The CDR3 protein is CASSLGDRYEQYF. In nucleotides, the CDR3 is TGTGCCAGCAGCTTAGGGGACCGCTACGAGCAGTACTTC.

The chain carries TRBV5-4 and TRBJ2-1; D may be TRBD2 (5 bases). The CDR3 runs to 14 residues. The V end was cut by 1 base, the J end by 9 bases, with 14 bases between. Looked up from germline, CDR1 is SGHNT and CDR2 is YYREEE (reference sequence). The chain's CDR3 is CASSLTGNRGEQFF. The CDR3 DNA is TGTGCCAGCAGCTTGACTGGAAACCGGGGTGAGCAGTTCTTC.

The CDR3 sequence: CASSLDWSAGSGNTIYF. Here the CDR3 DNA reads TGTGCCAGCAGCTTAGATTGGTCCGCGGGGTCAGGAAACACCATATATTTT. This chain links TRBV13 with TRBJ1-3; D call uncertain. The V gene's germline CDR1 is PRHDT and CDR2 FYEKMQ (reference sequence). The CDR3 extends over 17 amino acids. Deletions cut 1 base from V and 4 bases from J, with 17 bases between.

Notes on this clone: Since a much larger clone is just one base distant, this may be a read error. The V gene is TRBV5-1, the J gene TRBJ2-5; TRBD1 aligns across 10 bases. The J call may be incorrect, as the DNA end agrees better with TRBJ2-7. Germline assignment: CDR1 SGHRS and CDR2 YFSETQ. This CDR3 comprises 15 residues. As DNA, the CDR3 is TGCGCCAGCAGCGACCGGACAGGGGGTCTCTACGAGCAGTACTTC. It yields the protein CASSDRTGGLYEQYF.

The chain couples TRBV27 to TRBJ2-7, with TRBD1 matching 7 bases. The V gene end was trimmed by 0 bases and the J gene end by 4 bases; junction bases not matched to a gene: 3. Germline V gives CDR1 MNHEY, CDR2 SMNVEV (reference sequence). The length of the CDR3 is 14 residues. The CDR3 DNA reads as TGTGCCAGCAGTTTATCGACAGGGCCGTACGAGCAGTACTTC. Its translation: CASSLSTGPYEQYF.